This T cell receptor beta chain came from a study of blood T cell repertoires in COVID-19 (dated by TCRdb to between 2020 and 2021). Turning to the overall study: Collaborator samples came from the United States, Italy and Spain and covered acute and convalescent phases of COVID-19. The sample metadata nearly always contained a de-identified subject ID, COVID-19 status, age in years and sex. The material from the prospective study consisted of cDNA or gDNA derived from T cells, B-cell-depleted T cells, or PBMCs. Subjects who had been exposed to COVID-19, were actively infected with it, or had recovered from it provided the deeply sampled blood TCRbeta repertoires that made up the dataset. Samples came from the ongoing ImmuneRACE study (first 160 participants) plus 1,254 subjects from 6 global collaborators. The repertoires were released in a freely available public database meant as a resource for research on the immune response to SARS-CoV-2. Where HLA class I and class II types were available, the types were taken from metadata supplied by the sample provider, not from assay-based typing.

The germline V gene gives CDR1 as SGHRS and CDR2 as YFSETQ. V is clipped by 2 bases and J by 4 bases, and the sequence between their germline boundaries is 24 bases long. The CDR3 covers 18 residues, taking in both the cysteine and the phenylalanine. Only the CDR3 DNA is retained, 54 bases long and in frame from the first base. TCRbeta CDR3 regions were amplified from genomic DNA using the immunoSEQ Assay, a bias-controlled multiplex PCR. The study's own analysis went as follows. Within the assay, amplification of reference gene primers was used to estimate how many nucleated cells each sample contained. Sequence reads were collapsed and filtered to measure the absolute abundance of every unique TCRbeta CDR3 rearrangement. For each sample, productive Simpson clonality was calculated by taking the square root of Simpson's diversity index across productive rearrangements. Sourced from immuneACCESS, this table was stored by TCRdb with only in-frame sequences that have V and J called. A share of the clones is absent; for the studies checked, an unresolved V gene accounts for under half, and the remainder has no known explanation. Clone size and V and J calls were adopted from that table, with D and trimming inferred from the DNA. The sample yields about 250,000 clones; more than 65% were counted once. Clones ranked in the top ten supply around 3.6% of the sample.

Participants in the prospective study were enrolled through a virtual design, were aged 18 to 89 years, and lived in roughly 24 United States geographic areas. In the prospective study, participants were assigned to cohorts based on the clinical history participants reported in a screening survey and a study questionnaire. ImmuneRACE Cohort 3 recovered participants were defined by two consecutive negative NP/OP PCR tests, healthcare professional clearance, or symptom resolution. In the prospective study, mobile phlebotomists collected whole blood, serum and a nasopharyngeal or oropharyngeal swab from each participant. Participants in the prospective study had the option to provide additional blood draws and questionnaires over a 2-month period. Prospective study blood samples were shipped either frozen or at room temperature before DNA extraction. About this clone: Its binding antigen is unknown. No base qualities exist here, and no much larger clone lies one base off it.

What the authors observed across the whole study: The amount of clinical and demographic metadata varied by source and participant and was provided uncurated.

Sequencing input: PBMCs or T cells enriched from blood (not recorded which). Recombination connected TRBV5-1 to TRBJ1-2; TRBD1 is perhaps the D gene, given 6 matching bases. The source is a man aged 45-65 years who had recovered from COVID-19. The nucleotide sequence is given as TGCGCCAGCAGCTTTGGGGGCGCGGGGGGCTCGTTCGGCTATGGCTACACCTTC. It is translated as CASSFGGAGGSFGYGYTF.